Following are 8 T cell receptor beta chains from one sample sequenced in a study of CXCR3-negative and CXCR3-positive naive CD8 T cells. Study results and limitations: Naive cells that were CXCR3-positive had more hydrophobic TRB CDR3s (compared with CXCR3-negative naive cells).

Which antigens these TCRs recognize remains unknown. UMI labels and 5' RACE were used to prepare the TRB cDNA libraries. Following a re-call of the 5' RACE reads, TCRdb has one entry per CDR3 protein and lacks DNA. This sample's clone table lists about 57,000 distinct CDR3 sequences. Material for sequencing was naive CXCR3+ CD8+ T cells from blood. The sample's subset: CD45RO-CCR7+CD27+CD95- naive CD8+ T cells expressing CXCR3 (TNR3+). The receptors stem from a human donor in good health. Some clones in this sample may be carry-over from other donors' samples.

The chain carries TRBV15 and TRBJ2-1; TCRdb gives TRBD1 as the D gene, but with no DNA this cannot be confirmed. The CDR3 contains 12 residues. CDR1 and CDR2 from the germline V gene are LNHNV and YYDKDF (reference sequence). CDR3 amino acids: CATSAWTGEQFF.

CDR3 sequence reads: CASSDSDTDTQYF. The chain recombines TRBV6-4 with TRBJ2-3. CDR3 length: 13 residues. Germline V CDR1 and CDR2: MRHNA, SNTAGT.

V usage is TRBV19 and J usage is TRBJ1-1. The CDR3 runs to 13 residues. CDR1 is LNHDA and CDR2 is SQIVND in the germline V gene (reference sequence). This chain's CDR3 is CASSILGSSEAFF.

The V call is TRBV7-2, the J call TRBJ2-2; TCRdb selects TRBD1, and the lack of DNA leaves this call unchecked. Germline CDR1 is SGHTA and CDR2 is FQGNSA. CDR3 length: 13 amino acids. The CDR3 loop reads CASSSPGTGELFF.

This chain connects TRBV6-5 to TRBJ2-7; checking the TCRdb D call of TRBD1 is not possible without DNA. CDR1 and CDR2 from the germline V gene are MNHEY and SVGAGI. The CDR3 totals 16 residues. The CDR3 reads CASSYGWTGDSYEQYF.

V is TRBV29-1 and J is TRBJ2-2; the TCRdb call, TRBD1, lacks DNA for checking. CDR1 and CDR2 (germline): SQVTM, ANQGSEA. The CDR3 consists of 13 residues. CDR3 in amino acids: CSHGSQNTGELFF.

The CDR3 loop reads CASSPGRGGRDDTGELFF. The rearrangement uses TRBV11-2 and TRBJ2-2. The CDR3 totals 18 residues. Germline V lookup: CDR1 SGHAT, CDR2 FQNNGV. The full variable domain, completed using reference TRBV11-2 and TRBJ2-2, is EAGVAQSPRYKIIEKRQSVAFWCNPISGHATLYWYQQILGQGPKLLIQFQNNGVVDDSQLPKDRFSAERLKGVDSTLKIQPAKLEDSAVYLCASSPGRGGRDDTGELFFGEGSRLTVL.

The chain employs TRBV29-1 and TRBJ2-5; with no DNA, the TCRdb D assignment of TRBD1 cannot be verified. Germline V gene sequence: CDR1 SQVTM, CDR2 ANQGSEA. The CDR3 extends over 13 amino acids. Here the CDR3 reads CSVTPVLQETQYF.